Below, 11 T cell receptor beta chains from the same sample are listed, as sequenced in a study of blood T cell repertoires in COVID-19. Only in-frame clones appear in the TCRdb table, and some are missing; sequencing was by immunoSEQ multiplex PCR. The sample shows hundreds of thousands of clones, about 88% of them seen only once. Sequencing used PBMCs or T cells enriched from blood (not recorded which). The receptor set was obtained from a woman between 40 and 50 years old who had recovered from COVID-19.

This sequence joins TRBV3-1 (or the pseudogene TRBV3-2) and TRBJ1-3; D unclear. Germline V CDR1 and CDR2: LGHDT, YNNKEL (reference sequence). V was clipped by 2 bases and J by 0 bases, with 14 bases between them. This CDR3 has 17 residues. The CDR3 nucleotides read TGTGCCAGCAGCCAATCCGGGATCCGACTCTCTGGAAACACCATATATTTT. It codes for CASSQSGIRLSGNTIYF.

The gene calls are TRBV21-1 and TRBJ2-4; the D call TRBD1 from the table was never checked on the DNA. TRBV21-1 constitutes a pseudogene. This CDR3 has 18 residues. The CDR3 region has the DNA TGTGCCAGCAGCAAAGCAGGCAGGGGAGCTTCCTCCAAAAACATTCAGTACTTC. Translating gives CASSKAGRGASSKNIQYF.

The V gene is TRBV12-2, the J gene TRBJ1-4; the table's D call, TRBD1, was not checked against the DNA. TRBV12-2 is a pseudogene locus. This CDR3 spans 16 amino acids. In DNA, the CDR3 is TGTGCAAGTCGCTTAGTCAGGACAGGGTCGGATGAAAAACTGTTTTTT. It translates to CASRLVRTGSDEKLFF.

Details on this clone: The sample holds other DNA sequences that translate to the same CDR3. V usage is TRBV7-3 and J usage is TRBJ2-2; D is perhaps TRBD1 (5 bases). In germline, CDR1 is SGHTA, CDR2 FQGTGA. CDR3 length: 14 residues. V lost 2 bases and J lost 4, with 8 bases in between. The CDR3 bases are TGTGCCAGCAGCTTAGGGCAGGGCACCGGGGAGCTGTTTTTT. Translation gives CASSLGQGTGELFF.

V and J are TRBV30 and TRBJ2-7; 7 nucleotides match TRBD2. V gave up 1 base and J gave up 4 bases; unmatched junction bases: 4. The germline gives CDR1 GTSNPN, CDR2 SVGIG (reference sequence). The CDR3 is 13 residues long. CDR3 nucleotide sequence: TGTGCCTGGAGTGCCGGACTAGGGTACGAGCAGTACTTC. Translating it yields CAWSAGLGYEQYF.

This chain connects TRBV29-1 to TRBJ2-1; D perhaps matches TRBD2 (6 bases). The germline V and J ends were trimmed by 5 bases and 2 bases, with 7 bases remaining between them. The germline gives CDR1 SQVTM, CDR2 ANQGSEA. This CDR3 spans 12 amino acids. This CDR3 reads CSVRGAYNEQFF. CDR3 sequence (DNA): TGCAGCGTTCGCGGGGCCTACAATGAGCAGTTCTTC.

The CDR3 DNA follows: TGTGCCAGCAAGGGGCGCATCACCGGGGAGCTGTTTTTT. Protein: CASKGRITGELFF. The chain couples TRBV6-5 to TRBJ2-2, with a weak D call TRBD1 (5 bases). The germline V gene has CDR1 MNHEY and CDR2 SVGAGI. V shed 7 bases and J shed 4 bases, with 10 bases lying between them. The CDR3 has 13 amino acids.

This clone occurred a few times. The chain couples TRBV11-2 to TRBJ2-7; TRBD2 aligns across 8 bases. V lost 1 base and J lost 0; bases outside the gene matches: 2. The CDR3 length is 15 residues. The germline V gene has CDR1 SGHAT and CDR2 FQNNGV. The CDR3 DNA is TGTGCCAGCAGCTTAGTAGGGACTAGCTCCTACGAGCAGTACTTC. Translated, it gives CASSLVGTSSYEQYF.

The chain has TRBV5-8 and TRBJ2-3; TRBD2 aligns across 14 bases. This CDR3 is 15 amino acids long. Unmatched junction bases numbered 1, after V lost 2 bases and J lost 5 bases. Germline CDR1 reads SGHTS; CDR2 reads YDEGEE. CDR3 sequence: CASSFGTSGRDTQYF. The DNA of the CDR3 is TGTGCCAGCAGCTTCGGGACTAGCGGGAGAGATACGCAGTATTTT.

The J gene is TRBJ2-5, the V gene TRBV25-1, with D tentatively TRBD2 (6 bases). The CDR3 has 13 residues. V was clipped by 6 bases and J by 2 bases, with 10 bases between them. Per the germline V gene, CDR1 is MGHDK and CDR2 is SYGVNS. In DNA, the CDR3 is TGTGCCAGCAGCCCGGGACTGCAAGAGACCCAGTACTTC. This translates into CASSPGLQETQYF.

The chain recombines TRBV7-9 with TRBJ1-4; 8 bases are a match to TRBD1. CDR1 is SEHNR and CDR2 is FQNEAQ in the germline V gene (reference sequence). The CDR3 consists of 14 residues. The V segment lost 6 bases and the J segment 8 bases; nucleotides outside the gene matches: 8. CDR3 region: CASRRTGLQEKLFF. CDR3 DNA: TGTGCCAGCAGACGGACAGGGCTTCAAGAAAAACTGTTTTTT.